The clone carrying this T cell receptor beta chain has at least ten counts. Its cognate antigen is unknown. The sample originates from a study of response to subunit inactivated influenza vaccine. Notes on the study in general: There was a suggestion from the authors that each seasonal influenza vaccination recruits few new T cells.

TCRdb redid the calling of the RT-PCR reads with MiXCR, one entry per CDR3 protein. In the table there are under 550,000 distinct CDR3 sequences, more than 7% of which are singletons. Germline values: CDR1 GTSNPN, CDR2 SVGIG (reference sequence). V dropped 4 bases and J dropped 4; count of bases not matched to a gene: 3. The length of the CDR3 is 12 residues. The chain uses TRBV30 and TRBJ1-2; 7 nucleotides match TRBD1. Sequenced here: PBMCs from blood, sampled around 25 months after vaccination. This clonotype was obtained from a man in his fifties or sixties who received an inactivated influenza vaccine. The CDR3 sequence is CAWNYRGYGYTF. The DNA of the CDR3 is TGTGCCTGGAATTACAGGGGCTATGGCTACACCTTC.